This T cell receptor beta chain was sequenced during a study of blood T cell repertoires in COVID-19. At the level of the study: Samples taken during acute and convalescent COVID-19 were collected in the United States, Italy and Spain. PBMCs, B-cell-depleted T cells, or T cells were the source of the cDNA or gDNA that made up the material.

The CDR3 has 16 residues. V shed 0 bases and J shed 8 bases, with 17 bases lying between them. Germline loops: CDR1 SGHVS, CDR2 FQNEAQ. Only in-frame clones appear in the TCRdb table, and some are missing; sequencing was by immunoSEQ multiplex PCR. The table records a few hundred thousand clones, 80% to 90% of them present only once. What was sequenced was peripheral blood. This receptor was identified in a man between 40 and 49 years old with acute or convalescent COVID-19. The rearrangement uses TRBV7-8 and TRBJ1-5; the D is unclear. The CDR3 DNA reads as TGTGCCAGCAGCTTAGCGCATCGGGTTCTTGGAGAGCCCCAGCATTTT. This translates into CASSLAHRVLGEPQHF.